This TCR beta chain comes out of a study of B cell selection in AIRE deficiency. Study-level points and caveats: Roughly 31% of healthy-shared Treg TCRbeta sequences appeared in patient Tconv cells.

Regulatory T cells were sorted as CD4+CD25hiCD127low/negative. Worth noting for this clone: Its antigen is currently unknown.

Authors' processing steps: Pooled Tregs gave about 5.65x10^4 patient and 9.56x10^4 donor TCRbeta sequences. Produced via immunoSEQ multiplex PCR; TCRdb's table is partial and in-frame only. V, J and clone size are those of that table, while D and trimming were read from the DNA. The sample lists 13,000 to 15,000 clones, 85% to 95% occurring once. Germline CDR1 and CDR2: KGHSH and LQKENI. The CDR3 spans 15 residues. The V and J ends lost 2 bases and 7 bases respectively, with 15 bases between them. The TCR comes from a human donor with AIRE deficiency. This chain connects TRBV18 to TRBJ2-4, with a possible D match to TRBD2 (5 bases). The sequencing input was Tregs sorted from PBMCs. In DNA, the CDR3 is TGTGCCAGCTCACCATTAGGGCGGGTAGAGAACATTCAGTACTTC. It translates to CASSPLGRVENIQYF.